Shown below are 19 T cell receptor beta chains from a single sample sequenced in a study of blood T cell repertoires in COVID-19. Some clones are missing from TCRdb's copy, which holds only in-frame ones; the method was immunoSEQ multiplex PCR. The sample lists some 270,000 clones; approximately 89% were seen once. The sample was PBMCs or T cells enriched from blood (not recorded which). The receptors were gathered from a woman aged 55-69 years who had recovered from COVID-19.

V and J are TRBV2 and TRBJ1-1; D is perhaps TRBD1 (6 bases). The CDR3 is 14 amino acids. Per germline, CDR1 SNHLY and CDR2 FYNNEI. Trimming cost V 10 bases and J 2 bases, with 17 bases left between them. The CDR3 DNA reads as TGTGCCAACCCCCGGGACACCATTAACACTGAAGCTTTCTTT. Amino acids: CANPRDTINTEAFF. The full variable domain, completed using reference TRBV2 and TRBJ1-1, is EPEVTQTPSHQVTQMGQEVILRCVPISNHLYFYWYRQILGQKVEFLVSFYNNEISEKSEIFDDQFSVERPDGSNFTLKIRSTKLEDSAMYFCANPRDTINTEAFFGQGTRLTVV.

This chain connects TRBV7-6 to TRBJ1-3, with D hard to call. In germline, CDR1 is SGHVS, CDR2 FNYEAQ. There are 14 residues in the CDR3. Trimming removed 2 bases at V and 8 bases at J, with 13 bases between. This chain's CDR3 is CASSLFALGDTIYF. In DNA form, the CDR3 reads TGTGCCAGCAGCTTATTTGCCCTCGGGGACACCATATATTTT.

The V and J genes are TRBV1 and TRBJ1-2; the table gives TRBD1 as D, unverified against the DNA. TRBV1 is given as a pseudogene. CDR3 length: 15 residues. CDR3 nucleotide sequence: TGCACCAGCAGCCAACCCCGGGACAGGGACTATGGCTACACCTTC. Protein: CTSSQPRDRDYGYTF.

This chain uses TRBV6-5 with TRBJ1-1, with TRBD1 matching over 9 bases. The V gene end was trimmed by 6 bases and the J gene end by 10 bases; junction bases not matched to a gene: 12. The CDR3 covers 14 residues. Germline loops: CDR1 MNHEY, CDR2 SVGAGI. CDR3 sequence: CASSSSRGQGVAFF. In DNA form, the CDR3 reads TGTGCCAGCAGCTCCTCTAGGGGACAGGGAGTAGCTTTCTTT.

The chain has TRBV30 and TRBJ1-1; D is ambiguous. Germline V CDR1 and CDR2: GTSNPN, SVGIG (reference sequence). Deletions cut 1 base from V and 5 bases from J, with 14 bases between. CDR3 length: 14 residues. For the CDR3, the DNA is TGTGCCTGGAGTGGCCTCACACGGCGGACTGAAGCTTTCTTT. As protein: CAWSGLTRRTEAFF.

This chain links TRBV11-2 with TRBJ2-7, with a tentative D call TRBD2 (5 bases). The CDR3 loop spans 11 amino acids. The V gene's germline CDR1 is SGHAT and CDR2 FQNNGV. V gave up 5 bases and J gave up 7 bases, with 9 bases separating them. CDR3 DNA: TGTGCCAGCAGCGCATCGGGAGAGCAGTACTTC. This translates into CASSASGEQYF.

This clone was recorded only once. The chain carries TRBV5-1 and TRBJ1-2; 9 bases match TRBD1. The ends lost 2 bases at V and 2 bases at J; junction bases unmatched: 7. CDR3 length: 16 residues. Looked up from germline, CDR1 is SGHRS and CDR2 is YFSETQ. The CDR3 spells CASSLSGQGTNYGYTF. The CDR3 nucleotides read TGCGCCAGCAGCTTATCGGGACAGGGAACCAACTATGGCTACACCTTC.

Only a few counts were recorded for this clone. J is TRBJ1-5 and V is TRBV7-8, with no clear D. The CDR3 consists of 14 residues. CDR1 is SGHVS and CDR2 is FQNEAQ in the germline V gene. Trimming cost V 7 bases and J 0 bases, with 10 bases left between them. The CDR3, as DNA: TGTGCCAGCATGTCCGGTAATAGCAATCAGCCCCAGCATTTT. Its protein is CASMSGNSNQPQHF.

The rearrangement uses TRBV6-5 and TRBJ2-1; possible D gene TRBD2, 5 bases. The CDR3 extends over 15 amino acids. Germline CDR1 and CDR2: MNHEY and SVGAGI. The germline V and J ends were trimmed by 6 bases and 7 bases, with 19 bases remaining between them. The CDR3 region has the DNA TGTGCCAGCAGCGGCGTAGGTGGGAGCGAGAATGAGCAGTTCTTC. Residues: CASSGVGGSENEQFF.

The chain is built from TRBV19 and TRBJ1-1; weak D call: TRBD1 (6 bases). In germline, CDR1 is LNHDA, CDR2 SQIVND (reference sequence). The CDR3 loop spans 13 amino acids. With 0 bases removed from V and 4 bases from J, the gap between germline ends came to 6 bases. The CDR3 DNA reads as TGTGCCAGTAGTATAGACAGGGGCACTGAAGCTTTCTTT. Its protein is CASSIDRGTEAFF.

V and J are TRBV4-1 and TRBJ1-2; tentative D call: TRBD1 (6 bases). In germline, CDR1 is MGHRA, CDR2 YSYEKL. V gave up 11 bases and J gave up 8 bases, with 15 bases separating them. The CDR3 length is 11 residues. The CDR3 loop is CAALGARGYTF. CDR3 coding DNA: TGCGCCGCTCTGGGGGCGAGAGGCTACACCTTC.

The V gene is TRBV30, the J gene TRBJ1-1; D is unresolved. With 2 bases removed from V and 0 bases from J, the gap between germline ends came to 13 bases. The CDR3 is made up of 15 amino acids. Germline CDR1 is GTSNPN and CDR2 is SVGIG (reference sequence). The CDR3 sequence is CAWSRSQWLNTEAFF. The DNA for the CDR3 is TGTGCCTGGAGTAGGAGCCAGTGGCTGAACACTGAAGCTTTCTTT.

In DNA form, the CDR3 reads TGTGCCAGCAGCTCGTCAGGGGCAGATACGCAGTATTTT. Its translation: CASSSSGADTQYF. This chain uses TRBV7-9 with TRBJ2-3; D perhaps matches TRBD1 (6 bases). V lost 4 bases, J lost 4 bases, and 9 bases lay in between. The germline CDR1 and CDR2 sequences are SEHNR and FQNEAQ (reference sequence). This CDR3 has 13 residues.

The gene calls are TRBV3-1 (or the pseudogene TRBV3-2) and TRBJ1-2; no clear D. V shed 1 base and J shed 4 bases, with 7 bases lying between them. The length of the CDR3 is 13 residues. Germline assignment: CDR1 LGHDT and CDR2 YNNKEL (reference sequence). As DNA, the CDR3 is TGTGCCAGCAGCCAAGGTCCCATCTATGGCTACACCTTC. Its translation is CASSQGPIYGYTF.

The chain uses TRBV6-5 and TRBJ2-7; the D gene is possibly TRBD1 (5 bases). Trimming pared 10 bases from V and 1 base from J, leaving 11 bases between. The CDR3 spans 12 residues. CDR1 and CDR2 from the germline V gene are MNHEY and SVGAGI. Here the CDR3 reads CATQGVSYEQYF. In DNA form, the CDR3 reads TGTGCCACCCAGGGTGTATCCTACGAGCAGTACTTC.

The chain has TRBV28 and TRBJ2-7; the match to TRBD1 covers 9 bases. The trim removed 6 bases at V and 3 bases at J, leaving 6 bases unmatched. The CDR3 runs to 14 residues. CDR1 and CDR2 (germline): MDHEN, SYDVKM. The chain's CDR3 is CASRGQGRGYEQYF. The DNA for the CDR3 is TGTGCCAGCAGGGGACAGGGAAGAGGCTACGAGCAGTACTTC. The full variable domain, rest sourced from reference TRBV28 and TRBJ2-7, is DVKVTQSSRYLVKRTGEKVFLECVQDMDHENMFWYRQDPGLGLRLIYFSYDVKMKEKGDIPEGYSVSREKKERFSLILESASTNQTSMYLCASRGQGRGYEQYFGPGTRLTVT.

The V call is TRBV27, the J call TRBJ1-5, with a possible D match to TRBD1 (6 bases). Germline loops: CDR1 MNHEY, CDR2 SMNVEV (reference sequence). The CDR3 has 15 residues. Between the trimmed V and J ends, which lost 6 bases and 3 bases, there was a span of 15 bases. CDR3: CASRRRGTDNQPQHF. The DNA for the CDR3 is TGTGCCAGCAGACGCAGGGGAACGGACAATCAGCCCCAGCATTTT.

In DNA, the CDR3 is TGTGCCCGGATATCATCGACGACAGGGACGAACGGAGAGCAGTACTTC. Translating it yields CARISSTTGTNGEQYF. This chain connects TRBV30 to TRBJ2-7; 7 nucleotides match TRBD1. Germline lookup yields CDR1 GTSNPN and CDR2 SVGIG (reference sequence). This CDR3 spans 16 amino acids. V was clipped by 8 bases and J by 7 bases; unmatched bases: 23.

The chain is built from TRBV7-9 and TRBJ2-3; the D gene is possibly TRBD1 (5 bases). CDR1 is SEHNR and CDR2 is FQNEAQ in the germline V gene (reference sequence). This CDR3 comprises 11 residues. Trimming stripped 5 bases from V and 9 bases from J, with 9 bases between. DNA of the CDR3: TGTGCCAGCAGCGCAGGGTACACGCAGTATTTT. Translated, it gives CASSAGYTQYF.